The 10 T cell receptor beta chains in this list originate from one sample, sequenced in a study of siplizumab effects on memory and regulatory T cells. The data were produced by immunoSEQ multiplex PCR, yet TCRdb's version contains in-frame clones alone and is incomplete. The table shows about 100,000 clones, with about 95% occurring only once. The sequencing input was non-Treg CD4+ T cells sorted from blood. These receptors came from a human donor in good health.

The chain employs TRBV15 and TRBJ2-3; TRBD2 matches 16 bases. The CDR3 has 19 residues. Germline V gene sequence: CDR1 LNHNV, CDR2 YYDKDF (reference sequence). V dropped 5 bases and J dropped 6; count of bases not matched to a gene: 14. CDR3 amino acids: CATSPLGRPGLAGGDTQYF. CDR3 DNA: TGTGCCACCAGCCCTTTAGGACGACCGGGACTAGCGGGAGGGGATACGCAGTATTTT.

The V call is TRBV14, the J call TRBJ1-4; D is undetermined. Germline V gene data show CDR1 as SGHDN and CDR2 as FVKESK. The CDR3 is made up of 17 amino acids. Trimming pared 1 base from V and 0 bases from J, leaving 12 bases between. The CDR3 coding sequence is TGTGCCAGCAGCCAAGTCAGCGGTGGAACAACTAATGAAAAACTGTTTTTT. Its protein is CASSQVSGGTTNEKLFF.

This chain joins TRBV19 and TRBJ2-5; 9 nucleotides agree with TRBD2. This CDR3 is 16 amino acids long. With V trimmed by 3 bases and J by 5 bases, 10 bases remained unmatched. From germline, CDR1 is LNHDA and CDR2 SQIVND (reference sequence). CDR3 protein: CASSIWLAGIEETQYF. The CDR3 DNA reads TGTGCCAGTAGTATTTGGCTAGCGGGAATTGAGGAGACCCAGTACTTC.

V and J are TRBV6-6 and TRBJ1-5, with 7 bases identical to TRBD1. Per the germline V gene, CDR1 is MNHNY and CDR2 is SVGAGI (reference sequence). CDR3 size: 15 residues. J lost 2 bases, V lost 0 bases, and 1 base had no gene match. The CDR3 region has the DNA TGTGCCAGCAGTTACTCTACAGGGGGCAATCAGCCCCAGCATTTT. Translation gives CASSYSTGGNQPQHF.

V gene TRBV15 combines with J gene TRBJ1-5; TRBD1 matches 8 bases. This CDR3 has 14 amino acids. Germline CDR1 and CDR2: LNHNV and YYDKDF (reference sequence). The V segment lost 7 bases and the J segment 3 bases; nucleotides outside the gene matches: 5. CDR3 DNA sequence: TGTGCCACCACCCGGACAGGGTCCAATCAGCCCCAGCATTTT. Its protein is CATTRTGSNQPQHF.

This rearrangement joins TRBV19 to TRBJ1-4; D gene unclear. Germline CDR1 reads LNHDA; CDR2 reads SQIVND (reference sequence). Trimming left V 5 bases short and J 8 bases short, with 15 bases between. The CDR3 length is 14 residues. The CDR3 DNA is TGTGCCAGTAGTCGAGCTCCGAGGCAAGAAAAACTGTTTTTT. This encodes CASSRAPRQEKLFF.

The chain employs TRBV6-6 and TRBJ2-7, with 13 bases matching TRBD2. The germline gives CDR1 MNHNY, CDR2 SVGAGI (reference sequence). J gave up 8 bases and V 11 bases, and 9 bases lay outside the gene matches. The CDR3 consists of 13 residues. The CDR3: CASNRGLAGQQYF. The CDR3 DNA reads TGTGCCTCAAACCGGGGACTAGCGGGACAGCAGTACTTC.

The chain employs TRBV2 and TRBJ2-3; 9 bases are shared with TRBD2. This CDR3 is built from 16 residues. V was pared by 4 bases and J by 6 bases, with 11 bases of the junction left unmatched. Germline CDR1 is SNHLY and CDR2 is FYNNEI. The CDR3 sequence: CASSGKAGGVFDTQYF. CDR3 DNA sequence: TGTGCCAGCAGTGGTAAAGCGGGGGGAGTCTTTGATACGCAGTATTTT.

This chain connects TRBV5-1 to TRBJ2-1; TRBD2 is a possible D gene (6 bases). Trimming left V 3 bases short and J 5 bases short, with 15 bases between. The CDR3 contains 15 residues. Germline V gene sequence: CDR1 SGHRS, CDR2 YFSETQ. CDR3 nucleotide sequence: TGCGCCAGCAGCTGGGACTTCCAATCAAACAATGAGCAGTTCTTC. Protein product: CASSWDFQSNNEQFF.

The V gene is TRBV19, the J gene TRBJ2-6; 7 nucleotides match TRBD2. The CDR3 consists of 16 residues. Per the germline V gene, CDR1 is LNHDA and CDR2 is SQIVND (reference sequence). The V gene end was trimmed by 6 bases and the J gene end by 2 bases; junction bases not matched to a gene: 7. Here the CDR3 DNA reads TGTGCCAGTAGGGCACGGGCGGGAGCTGGGGCCAACGTCCTGACTTTC. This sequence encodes CASRARAGAGANVLTF. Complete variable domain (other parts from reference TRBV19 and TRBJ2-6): DGGITQSPKYLFRKEGQNVTLSCEQNLNHDAMYWYRQDPGQGLRLIYYSQIVNDFQKGDIAEGYSVSREKKESFPLTVTSAQKNPTAFYLCASRARAGAGANVLTFGAGSRLTVL.